One and the same sample provided the 26 T cell receptor beta chains below, sequenced in a study of blood T cell repertoires in COVID-19. Clones were sequenced by immunoSEQ multiplex PCR, and TCRdb holds only the in-frame ones, with some missing. The repertoire holds 150,000 or so clones, with about 85% as singletons. Sequences were obtained from peripheral blood. These receptors originate from a woman aged 50 to 60 with COVID-19, enrolled during active disease.

The rearrangement uses TRBV7-9 and TRBJ1-1, with TRBD1 as a possible D gene (6 bases). This CDR3 region has 15 residues. V lost 3 bases, J lost 3 bases, and 14 bases lay in between. CDR1 and CDR2 from the germline V gene are SEHNR and FQNEAQ (reference sequence). This CDR3 is CASSLLGGLYTEAFF. The CDR3 coding sequence is TGTGCCAGCAGCTTGCTGGGGGGGCTATACACTGAAGCTTTCTTT. Full variable domain (rest looked up from reference TRBV7-9 and TRBJ1-1): DTGVSQNPRHKITKRGQNVTFRCDPISEHNRLYWYRQTLGQGPEFLTYFQNEAQLEKSRLLSDRFSAERPKGSFSTLEIQRTEQGDSAMYLCASSLLGGLYTEAFFGQGTRLTVV.

The rearrangement uses TRBV28 and TRBJ1-1; perhaps TRBD1 as D (6 bases). Deletions cut 2 bases from V and 9 bases from J, with 7 bases between. CDR1 is MDHEN, CDR2 SYDVKM, per germline. This CDR3 comprises 11 residues. Here the CDR3 reads CASSLGQQAFF. In nucleotides, the CDR3 is TGTGCCAGCAGTTTAGGACAGCAAGCTTTCTTT.

The CDR3 protein is CASRSGQGQKEDYGYTF. For the CDR3, the DNA is TGTGCCAGTAGATCCGGCCAAGGACAGAAAGAGGACTATGGCTACACCTTC. The chain links TRBV19 to TRBJ1-2, with a tentative D call TRBD1 (6 bases). Trimming took 6 bases from V and 3 from J, leaving 23 bases between them. CDR1 and CDR2 (germline): LNHDA, SQIVND (reference sequence). CDR3 length: 17 amino acids.

The rearrangement joins TRBV5-6 to TRBJ2-5; TRBD2 matches at 16 bases. This CDR3 comprises 15 residues. The germline V gene has CDR1 SGHDT and CDR2 YYEEEE. J lost 4 bases, V lost 7 bases, and 4 bases had no gene match. The CDR3, as DNA: TGTGCCAGCGGGACTAGCGGGGGGGCCGGAGAGACCCAGTACTTC. Its translation: CASGTSGGAGETQYF.

In this sample, this clone turned up a few times. The same CDR3 can be traced to other DNA sequences in this sample. The V and J genes are TRBV4-1 and TRBJ2-2; the D gene is possibly TRBD1 (6 bases). The CDR3 spans 15 residues. The germline V gene encodes CDR1 MGHRA and CDR2 YSYEKL. The ends were cut back, 0 bases at V and 4 bases at J, with 9 bases in the middle. This CDR3 reads CASSQEGRGTGELFF. CDR3 DNA: TGCGCCAGCAGCCAAGAGGGCAGGGGCACCGGGGAGCTGTTTTTT.

V gene TRBV7-9 combines with J gene TRBJ2-3; 9 bases fit TRBD2. In germline, CDR1 is SEHNR, CDR2 FQNEAQ (reference sequence). The CDR3 sequence is 18 residues long. V lost 0 bases to trimming and J lost 4 bases; unmatched junction nucleotides: 11. In nucleotides, the CDR3 is TGTGCCAGCAGCTTAGCACTTGGCGGGGGGGCCTTTGCAGATACGCAGTATTTT. It encodes CASSLALGGGAFADTQYF. The whole variable domain, remainder taken from reference TRBV7-9 and TRBJ2-3, is DTGVSQNPRHKITKRGQNVTFRCDPISEHNRLYWYRQTLGQGPEFLTYFQNEAQLEKSRLLSDRFSAERPKGSFSTLEIQRTEQGDSAMYLCASSLALGGGAFADTQYFGPGTRLTVL.

The chain uses TRBV5-1 and TRBJ1-2, with D possibly being TRBD1 (6 bases). Trimming removed 5 bases at V and 2 bases at J, with 19 bases between. CDR3 length: 16 residues. CDR1 and CDR2 (germline): SGHRS, YFSETQ. The CDR3 loop is CASSPGGQHKNYGYTF. The CDR3 nucleotides read TGCGCCAGCAGTCCCGGCGGACAGCATAAAAACTATGGCTACACCTTC.

V usage is TRBV11-2 and J usage is TRBJ1-2, with TRBD1 as a possible D gene (5 bases). Looked up from germline, CDR1 is SGHAT and CDR2 is FQNNGV. This CDR3 contains 15 residues. The V end was cut by 0 bases, the J end by 6 bases, with 14 bases between. CDR3 amino acids: CASSLDTNWGDGYTF. Written as DNA, the CDR3 is TGTGCCAGCAGCTTAGATACTAATTGGGGGGATGGCTACACCTTC.

This chain joins TRBV11-3 and TRBJ2-3, with 10 positions matching TRBD1. Germline CDR1 SGHNT, CDR2 YENEEA. V gave up 5 bases and J gave up 5 bases; unmatched junction bases: 7. The CDR3 contains 15 residues. The CDR3 nucleotides read TGTGCCAGCAGCGGACAGGGGGGTTCGGGAGATACGCAGTATTTT. The encoded protein is CASSGQGGSGDTQYF. The full variable domain, in which reference TRBV11-3 and TRBJ2-3 provide the parts outside the CDR3, is EAGVVQSPRYKIIEKKQPVAFWCNPISGHNTLYWYLQNLGQGPELLIRYENEEAVDDSQLPKDRFSAERLKGVDSTLKIQPAELGDSAVYLCASSGQGGSGDTQYFGPGTRLTVL.

The genes are TRBV5-4 and TRBJ1-1; D is unclear. Trimming took off 6 bases at V and 6 bases at J, with 15 bases between the two ends. The CDR3 consists of 13 residues. Germline CDR1 SGHNT, CDR2 YYREEE (reference sequence). This CDR3 reads CASTQRGKAEAFF. The DNA of the CDR3 is TGTGCCAGCACCCAACGGGGTAAGGCTGAAGCTTTCTTT.

V gene TRBV3-1 (or the pseudogene TRBV3-2) combines with J gene TRBJ2-3, with TRBD2 matching 10 bases. CDR1 and CDR2 from the germline V gene are LGHDT and YNNKEL (reference sequence). The V segment lost 5 bases and the J segment 2 bases; nucleotides outside the gene matches: 7. The CDR3 length is 16 residues. The CDR3 DNA reads as TGTGCCAGCAGCTTAGGACTAGCGGCGACCACAGATACGCAGTATTTT. Protein: CASSLGLAATTDTQYF.

A single count supports this clone. The V and J genes are TRBV2 and TRBJ2-7; the match to TRBD2 covers 8 bases. V lost 1 base, J lost 3 bases, and 14 bases stayed unmatched. Germline-derived CDR1 and CDR2 are SNHLY and FYNNEI. The CDR3 has 18 residues. For the CDR3, the DNA is TGTGCCAGCAGTGAAGGGGGGAGGGCGGCGGGAGGCAACTACGAGCAGTACTTC. Translation gives CASSEGGRAAGGNYEQYF.

This clone appeared a few times. The V gene is TRBV28, the J gene TRBJ1-6; D unresolved. The germline gives CDR1 MDHEN, CDR2 SYDVKM. CDR3 size: 14 residues. The germline V and J ends were trimmed by 2 bases and 7 bases, with 9 bases remaining between them. In DNA form, the CDR3 reads TGTGCCAGCAGTTTACTATCCGGGAATTCACCCCTCCACTTT. This gives the protein CASSLLSGNSPLHF. Full variable domain (rest looked up from reference TRBV28 and TRBJ1-6): DVKVTQSSRYLVKRTGEKVFLECVQDMDHENMFWYRQDPGLGLRLIYFSYDVKMKEKGDIPEGYSVSREKKERFSLILESASTNQTSMYLCASSLLSGNSPLHFGNGTRLTVT.

The chain combines TRBV14 with TRBJ1-6; 11 nucleotides match TRBD1. This CDR3 has 17 amino acids. Germline lookup yields CDR1 SGHDN and CDR2 FVKESK. J gave up 1 base and V 4 bases, and 3 bases lay outside the gene matches. The CDR3 loop reads CASSLRDRGSYNSPLHF. CDR3 nucleotides: TGTGCCAGCAGCCTCCGGGACAGGGGGTCCTATAATTCACCCCTCCACTTT.

The rearrangement uses TRBV11-3 and TRBJ2-1; 7 bases are a match to TRBD2. The ends lost 3 bases at V and 0 bases at J; junction bases unmatched: 2. The germline V gene has CDR1 SGHNT and CDR2 YENEEA. The CDR3 length is 15 residues. The CDR3 region is CASSFGGSSYNEQFF. DNA for the CDR3: TGTGCCAGCAGCTTCGGGGGGAGCTCCTACAATGAGCAGTTCTTC.

This clone was counted a single time. V and J are TRBV10-3 and TRBJ1-1; a possible D gene is TRBD1 (5 bases). The CDR3 covers 12 residues. Between the trimmed V and J ends, which lost 6 bases and 6 bases, there was a span of 11 bases. Germline assignment: CDR1 ENHRY and CDR2 SYGVKD. CDR3 sequence (DNA): TGTGCCATCAGCCAGGGATCCCCTGAAGCTTTCTTT. Residues: CAISQGSPEAFF.

This chain connects TRBV5-4 to TRBJ1-4, with D possibly TRBD1 on 5 matching bases. The V gene's germline CDR1 is SGHNT and CDR2 YYREEE (reference sequence). V shed 2 bases and J shed 6 bases, with 14 bases lying between them. The CDR3 is 15 amino acids. The CDR3: CASSFHGTGDEKLFF. DNA for the CDR3: TGTGCCAGCAGCTTCCACGGGACGGGGGATGAAAAACTGTTTTTT.

This chain links TRBV9 with TRBJ2-4, with D possibly matching TRBD2 (6 bases). The V gene lost 4 bases and the J gene lost 7 bases, with 12 bases spanning the gap. CDR1 is SGDLS and CDR2 is YYNGEE in the germline V gene. There are 13 residues in the CDR3. CDR3 region: CASSFPGENIQYF. CDR3 in DNA: TGTGCCAGCAGCTTCCCGGGGGAGAACATTCAGTACTTC.

The V call is TRBV4-2, the J call TRBJ1-1; D unclear. The CDR3 totals 12 residues. Between the trimmed V and J ends, which lost 3 bases and 10 bases, there was a span of 12 bases. Per germline, CDR1 LGHNA and CDR2 YNFKEQ. The CDR3 nucleotides read TGTGCCAGCAGCCAGAACGCGGAGGTAGCTTTCTTT. Its protein is CASSQNAEVAFF.

This clone was seen once. The chain couples TRBV23-1 to TRBJ1-2; D is perhaps TRBD1 (5 bases). TRBV23-1 counts as an open reading frame of uncertain function. The germline V and J ends were trimmed by 3 bases and 4 bases, with 12 bases remaining between them. This CDR3 has 14 residues. CDR3 sequence (DNA): TGCGCCAGCAGTCAGACAGAGATCCTCTATGGCTACACCTTC. It translates to CASSQTEILYGYTF.

The chain joins TRBV7-6 to TRBJ2-5; TRBD1 matches at 7 bases. The V gene end was trimmed by 5 bases and the J gene end by 1 base; junction bases not matched to a gene: 7. The CDR3 loop spans 15 amino acids. Looked up from germline, CDR1 is SGHVS and CDR2 is FNYEAQ. The CDR3 sequence is CASSREGAVQETQYF. In DNA, the CDR3 is TGTGCCAGCAGCCGAGAGGGGGCTGTCCAAGAGACCCAGTACTTC.

V and J are TRBV9 and TRBJ2-7; 13 bases fit TRBD2. Germline assignment: CDR1 SGDLS and CDR2 YYNGEE. Germline trimming cut 3 bases from V and 2 bases from J; bases unmatched to any gene: 2. The CDR3 has 15 amino acids. CDR3 sequence reads: CASSALAGGPYEQYF. CDR3 coding DNA: TGTGCCAGCAGCGCACTAGCGGGGGGGCCCTACGAGCAGTACTTC.

The chain couples TRBV5-6 to TRBJ1-6; 7 nucleotides agree with TRBD1. The CDR3 runs 14 residues. In germline, CDR1 is SGHDT, CDR2 YYEEEE. V dropped 5 bases and J dropped 10; count of bases not matched to a gene: 9. The CDR3 nucleotides are TGTGCCAGCAGTAAAGGACAGGTCCAATCACCCCTCCACTTT. Amino acid sequence: CASSKGQVQSPLHF. Complete variable domain (other parts from reference TRBV5-6 and TRBJ1-6): DAGVTQSPTHLIKTRGQQVTLRCSPKSGHDTVSWYQQALGQGPQFIFQYYEEEERQRGNFPDRFSGHQFPNYSSELNVNALLLGDSALYLCASSKGQVQSPLHFGNGTRLTVT.

This sequence joins TRBV4-1 and TRBJ2-3; D is undetermined. Germline V gene sequence: CDR1 MGHRA, CDR2 YSYEKL. This CDR3 is 16 amino acids long. Trimming shortened V by 0 bases and J by 0 bases, and 10 bases separated the two germline ends. The CDR3 sequence: CASSQDRSFSTDTQYF. For the CDR3, the DNA is TGCGCCAGCAGCCAAGATCGTAGTTTTAGCACAGATACGCAGTATTTT.

This chain connects TRBV2 to TRBJ2-3; TRBD2 matches at 10 bases. This CDR3 is built from 15 residues. J lost 4 bases, V lost 6 bases, and 7 bases had no gene match. The germline gives CDR1 SNHLY, CDR2 FYNNEI. As DNA, the CDR3 is TGTGCCAGCAGGTCAACTAGCGGGGTATCAGATACGCAGTATTTT. Encoded protein: CASRSTSGVSDTQYF. The entire variable domain, with the rest obtained from reference TRBV2 and TRBJ2-3, is as follows: EPEVTQTPSHQVTQMGQEVILRCVPISNHLYFYWYRQILGQKVEFLVSFYNNEISEKSEIFDDQFSVERPDGSNFTLKIRSTKLEDSAMYFCASRSTSGVSDTQYFGPGTRLTVL.

The table lists this clone with a count of one. The chain is built from TRBV2 and TRBJ2-4; tentatively, D is TRBD2 (5 bases). The CDR3 extends over 13 amino acids. Germline CDR1 and CDR2: SNHLY and FYNNEI. V dropped 7 bases and J dropped 6 bases, with 13 bases sitting between them. CDR3 sequence reads: CASKPVAGNIQYF. The CDR3 bases are TGTGCCAGCAAACCCGTGGCGGGAAACATTCAGTACTTC.